The sequence of this TCR beta chain was determined in a study of cytomegalovirus exposure and HLA in healthy donors. CDR3 length equals 14 residues. Germline loops: CDR1 MNHEY, CDR2 SVGAGI. Trimming took 5 bases from V and 4 from J, leaving 14 bases between them. Study-level findings and limits: About 87% or about 30% of the time was how often most TCR beta V segments were productive, according to an earlier analysis.

As regards this clone: Its antigen is still unknown.

In the PCR, 60 Vbeta and 13 Jbeta primers were used. Assay used: immunoSEQ multiplex PCR; TCRdb lists only in-frame clones, some missing. The table includes 50,000 or so clones, about four fifths detected once. The receptor was derived from a woman aged 18-29 years in good health and CMV-seronegative. The sequencing input was PBMCs. The rearrangement joins TRBV6-5 to TRBJ1-2, with D perhaps TRBD1 (5 bases). In DNA, the CDR3 is TGTGCCAGCAGTAAGGGCGCGGGGGTCTATGGCTACACCTTC. Protein product: CASSKGAGVYGYTF.